The 26 T cell receptor beta chains reported below all come from one sample, sequenced in a study of blood T cell repertoires in COVID-19. This table comes from immunoSEQ multiplex PCR, and its TCRdb copy is limited to in-frame clones, with some not included. The data show 120,000 to 150,000 clones, with around 84% seen just once and 4.5% to 6% held by the top ten. Material for sequencing was peripheral blood. These receptors all come from a human donor in a cohort sampled during active COVID-19.

The chain employs TRBV7-6 and TRBJ1-3; no clear D gene. CDR1 is SGHVS and CDR2 is FNYEAQ in the germline V gene. Trimming cost V 9 bases and J 0 bases, with 15 bases left between them. There are 15 residues in the CDR3. In DNA, the CDR3 is TGTGCCAGTAAAGGACTGCTGAGCTCTGGAAACACCATATATTTT. This gives the protein CASKGLLSSGNTIYF. Variable domain in full (rest from reference TRBV7-6 and TRBJ1-3): GAGVSQSPRYKVTKRGQDVALRCDPISGHVSLYWYRQALGQGPEFLTYFNYEAQQDKSGLPNDRFSAERPEGSISTLTIQRTEQRDSAMYRCASKGLLSSGNTIYFGEGSWLTVV.

The rearrangement uses TRBV6-5 and TRBJ2-5; D ambiguous. This CDR3 is 11 amino acids long. The V end lost 2 bases, the J end lost 5 bases, and 3 bases lay between the germline ends. Germline CDR1 is MNHEY and CDR2 is SVGAGI. Written as DNA, the CDR3 is TGTGCCAGCAGTTACGAGGAGACCCAGTACTTC. It translates to CASSYEETQYF.

The chain combines TRBV28 with TRBJ1-5, with 9 bases aligning to TRBD1. The junction had 7 bases not matched to a gene; V was cut back by 2 bases and J by 2 bases. There are 17 residues in the CDR3. Germline CDR1 and CDR2: MDHEN and SYDVKM. For the CDR3, the DNA is TGTGCCAGCAGTTTACTCTCCGGGGACAGGGGCAATCAGCCCCAGCATTTT. It is translated as CASSLLSGDRGNQPQHF.

The gene calls are TRBV20-1 and TRBJ2-7, with D tentatively TRBD2 (5 bases). The CDR3 loop spans 11 amino acids. Germline-derived CDR1 and CDR2 are DFQATT and SNEGSKA (reference sequence). V lost 6 bases to trimming and J lost 7 bases, with 13 bases between them. The CDR3 region has the DNA TGCAGTGCCATGAACCAGCGGGAGCAGTACGTC. It is translated as CSAMNQREQYV.

The rearrangement links TRBV3-1 (or the pseudogene TRBV3-2) to TRBJ2-5; D gene uncertain. The germline CDR1 and CDR2 sequences are LGHDT and YNNKEL (reference sequence). Trimming shortened V by 4 bases and J by 4 bases, and 16 bases separated the two germline ends. The CDR3 is 15 residues long. CDR3 protein: CASSPPHGFGETQYF. The CDR3 nucleotides read TGTGCCAGCAGCCCCCCGCACGGTTTCGGAGAGACCCAGTACTTC.

V is TRBV25-1 and J is TRBJ1-4; 8 bases match TRBD1. The CDR3 sequence is 15 residues long. The V gene end was trimmed by 3 bases and the J gene end by 7 bases; junction bases not matched to a gene: 7. Germline V lookup: CDR1 MGHDK, CDR2 SYGVNS. In nucleotides, the CDR3 is TGTGCCAGCAGTGATCCAGGGGGCGCTCCTGAAAAACTGTTTTTT. This gives the protein CASSDPGGAPEKLFF.

The CDR3 region is CASREQGGGEQFF. The CDR3 DNA follows: TGTGCCAGCAGGGAACAGGGGGGAGGTGAGCAGTTCTTC. V is TRBV2 and J is TRBJ2-1; 8 bases align to TRBD1. The CDR3 extends over 13 amino acids. V lost 6 bases and J lost 9; bases outside the gene matches: 7. Germline CDR1 SNHLY, CDR2 FYNNEI.

This clone was picked up many times. The chain employs TRBV30 and TRBJ2-1; TRBD1 is a possible D gene (6 bases). V dropped 7 bases and J dropped 8 bases, with 15 bases sitting between them. This CDR3 has 12 residues. The V gene's germline CDR1 is GTSNPN and CDR2 SVGIG (reference sequence). CDR3 bases: TGTGCCTCGACCCCCAGGGGACATGAGCAGTTCTTC. It is translated as CASTPRGHEQFF.

This clone was seen just once. This rearrangement joins TRBV12-3 or TRBV12-4 to TRBJ2-5; D may be TRBD2 (5 bases). Trimming took 3 bases from V and 3 from J, leaving 5 bases between them. CDR3 length equals 12 residues. CDR3 sequence reads: CASSFGEETQYF. The CDR3 DNA sequence: TGTGCCAGCAGTTTCGGGGAAGAGACCCAGTACTTC.

This chain uses TRBV9 with TRBJ2-3, with 13 positions matching TRBD2. The V gene end was trimmed by 3 bases and the J gene end by 4 bases; junction bases not matched to a gene: 5. Germline CDR1 and CDR2: SGDLS and YYNGEE. This CDR3 has 16 residues. CDR3 DNA sequence: TGTGCCAGCAGCGCCGGACTAGCGGGAGCCGCAGATACGCAGTATTTT. It encodes CASSAGLAGAADTQYF.

The chain combines TRBV9 with TRBJ2-3; 9 bases line up with TRBD1. The germline CDR1 and CDR2 sequences are SGDLS and YYNGEE. Unmatched junction bases numbered 10, after V lost 2 bases and J lost 0 bases. There are 18 residues in the CDR3. In nucleotides, the CDR3 is TGTGCCAGCAGCGTGCGACAGGGGGTGGGCGGGAGCACAGATACGCAGTATTTT. The encoded protein is CASSVRQGVGGSTDTQYF.

The chain has TRBV5-5 and TRBJ1-1; TRBD1 agrees at 7 bases. CDR1 and CDR2 from the germline V gene are SGHKS and YYEKEE (reference sequence). This CDR3 region has 14 residues. V dropped 5 bases and J dropped 7; count of bases not matched to a gene: 11. The CDR3 protein is CASSLAGGRVEAFF. The CDR3 region has the DNA TGTGCCAGCAGTCTTGCAGGGGGAAGGGTTGAAGCTTTCTTT. The full variable domain, its missing parts supplied by reference TRBV5-5 and TRBJ1-1, is DAGVTQSPTHLIKTRGQQVTLRCSPISGHKSVSWYQQVLGQGPQFIFQYYEKEERGRGNFPDRFSARQFPNYSSELNVNALLLGDSALYLCASSLAGGRVEAFFGQGTRLTVV.

The CDR3 nucleotides are TGTGCCAGCAGCTTATCCCGAGTGGGGGGTAAAGCTTTCTTT. Amino acid sequence: CASSLSRVGGKAFF. The chain links TRBV7-8 to TRBJ1-1, with a tentative D call TRBD1 (5 bases). The germline V gene encodes CDR1 SGHVS and CDR2 FQNEAQ. The CDR3 runs to 14 residues. V lost 2 bases, J lost 9 bases, and 16 bases lay in between. Full variable domain (remainder filled in from reference TRBV7-8 and TRBJ1-1): GAGVSQSPRYKVAKRGQDVALRCDPISGHVSLFWYQQALGQGPEFLTYFQNEAQLDKSGLPSDRFFAERPEGSVSTLKIQRTQQEDSAVYLCASSLSRVGGKAFFGQGTRLTVV.

The gene calls are TRBV4-2 and TRBJ1-6; unclear D gene. Germline V gene data show CDR1 as LGHNA and CDR2 as YNFKEQ. The CDR3 sequence is 18 residues long. The V end was cut by 0 bases, the J end by 7 bases, with 19 bases between. Written as DNA, the CDR3 is TGTGCCAGCAGCCAAGAGGGAGGTTGGGAAGACTCGAATTCACCCCTCCACTTT. As protein: CASSQEGGWEDSNSPLHF.

The CDR3 loop reads CASSDGPGQGANRPGYTF. In DNA form, the CDR3 reads TGCGCCAGCAGTGATGGACCGGGACAGGGGGCTAATAGACCTGGCTACACCTTC. This sequence joins TRBV10-2 and TRBJ1-2; 12 bases map to TRBD1. V gave up 3 bases and J gave up 7 bases; unmatched junction bases: 15. CDR3 length equals 18 residues. Germline CDR1 WSHSY, CDR2 SAAADI.

The chain recombines TRBV19 with TRBJ1-1; D might be TRBD1 (5 bases). The germline V gene encodes CDR1 LNHDA and CDR2 SQIVND (reference sequence). The CDR3 sequence is 14 residues long. Trimming removed 2 bases at V and 6 bases at J, with 13 bases between. The CDR3 here is CASSIQGKSPEAFF. The DNA of the CDR3 is TGTGCCAGTAGTATACAGGGCAAGTCCCCTGAAGCTTTCTTT.

The chain employs TRBV19 and TRBJ2-7; D is uncertain. V was trimmed by 5 bases and J by 2 bases, leaving 4 bases between them. The CDR3 is 11 amino acids. Germline CDR1 and CDR2: LNHDA and SQIVND (reference sequence). The chain's CDR3 is CASSDTYEQYF. In nucleotides, the CDR3 is TGTGCCAGTAGTGACACCTACGAGCAGTACTTC.

This sequence joins TRBV6-1 and TRBJ2-6, with D maybe TRBD2 (6 bases). Germline assignment: CDR1 MNHNS and CDR2 SASEGT. The V and J ends lost 3 bases and 1 base respectively, with 13 bases between them. The CDR3 length is 17 residues. The CDR3 DNA follows: TGTGCCAGCAGTGAGGCGACTAGACAATCTGGGGCCAACGTCCTGACTTTC. It specifies CASSEATRQSGANVLTF.

The rearrangement joins TRBV9 to TRBJ1-5, with 7 bases matching TRBD1. The CDR3 has 14 residues. The V gene end was trimmed by 4 bases and the J gene end by 4 bases; junction bases not matched to a gene: 5. Germline V CDR1 and CDR2: SGDLS, YYNGEE. In DNA form, the CDR3 reads TGTGCCAGCAGCCCTGGGACAGATAATCAGCCCCAGCATTTT. It encodes CASSPGTDNQPQHF.

The genes are TRBV19 and TRBJ2-1; TRBD2 matches at 7 bases. V shed 4 bases and J 6 bases; nucleotides not matched to a gene: 18. CDR1 and CDR2 from the germline V gene are LNHDA and SQIVND (reference sequence). The CDR3 runs 18 residues. The CDR3 spells CASSRLHSGLARGNEQFF. In nucleotides, the CDR3 is TGTGCCAGTAGTAGACTACATAGCGGGTTGGCTCGGGGCAATGAGCAGTTCTTC.

This chain connects TRBV5-5 to TRBJ2-3, with D possibly being TRBD1 (6 bases). Germline V gene lookup returns CDR1 SGHKS and CDR2 YYEKEE (reference sequence). The CDR3 runs 15 residues. V dropped 0 bases and J dropped 4 bases, with 12 bases sitting between them. The CDR3 reads CASSLAQGDPDTQYF. CDR3 nucleotide sequence: TGTGCCAGCAGCTTGGCACAGGGTGACCCAGATACGCAGTATTTT. Complete variable domain (other parts from reference TRBV5-5 and TRBJ2-3): DAGVTQSPTHLIKTRGQQVTLRCSPISGHKSVSWYQQVLGQGPQFIFQYYEKEERGRGNFPDRFSARQFPNYSSELNVNALLLGDSALYLCASSLAQGDPDTQYFGPGTRLTVL.

The rearrangement links TRBV28 to TRBJ1-4, with 10 positions matching TRBD1. The junction had 11 bases not matched to a gene; V was cut back by 5 bases and J by 8 bases. Germline CDR1 reads MDHEN; CDR2 reads SYDVKM. This CDR3 comprises 16 residues. The CDR3 sequence is CASSADRTGGREKLFF. DNA of the CDR3: TGTGCCAGCAGTGCGGACAGGACAGGGGGACGGGAAAAACTGTTTTTT.

J is TRBJ1-1 and V is TRBV10-3; tentatively, D is TRBD1 (5 bases). CDR1 is ENHRY and CDR2 is SYGVKD in the germline V gene. V lost 6 bases and J 5 bases, leaving 13 bases between the germline ends. The CDR3 covers 13 residues. The CDR3 DNA reads TGTGCCATCAGGGCCGCGGGGGAGACTGAAGCTTTCTTT. This encodes CAIRAAGETEAFF.

The rearrangement joins TRBV28 to TRBJ1-6; D perhaps matches TRBD1 (5 bases). The CDR3 sequence is 17 residues long. Germline V CDR1 and CDR2: MDHEN, SYDVKM. V lost 2 bases and J 0 bases, leaving 11 bases between the germline ends. CDR3 residues: CASSLQGASSYNSPLHF. CDR3 bases: TGTGCCAGCAGTTTACAGGGCGCCAGCTCCTATAATTCACCCCTCCACTTT.

The genes are TRBV19 and TRBJ2-7, with TRBD2 matching over 8 bases. The CDR3 has 15 residues. The trim removed 6 bases at V and 5 bases at J, leaving 12 bases unmatched. The germline V gene encodes CDR1 LNHDA and CDR2 SQIVND (reference sequence). CDR3 DNA sequence: TGTGCCAGTAGCGCGACTAGCGCGGCATCCCACGAGCAGTACGTC. Its protein product is CASSATSAASHEQYV.

The rearrangement uses TRBV19 and TRBJ2-3, with 11 bases lining up with TRBD2. The CDR3 sequence is 17 residues long. V shed 0 bases, J shed 7 bases, and the junction held 9 bases outside the gene matches. CDR1 LNHDA and CDR2 SQIVND come from the germline V gene (reference sequence). This chain's CDR3 is CASSIDGRLAGIYTQYF. In nucleotides, the CDR3 is TGTGCCAGTAGTATAGATGGTCGACTAGCGGGAATATATACGCAGTATTTT.